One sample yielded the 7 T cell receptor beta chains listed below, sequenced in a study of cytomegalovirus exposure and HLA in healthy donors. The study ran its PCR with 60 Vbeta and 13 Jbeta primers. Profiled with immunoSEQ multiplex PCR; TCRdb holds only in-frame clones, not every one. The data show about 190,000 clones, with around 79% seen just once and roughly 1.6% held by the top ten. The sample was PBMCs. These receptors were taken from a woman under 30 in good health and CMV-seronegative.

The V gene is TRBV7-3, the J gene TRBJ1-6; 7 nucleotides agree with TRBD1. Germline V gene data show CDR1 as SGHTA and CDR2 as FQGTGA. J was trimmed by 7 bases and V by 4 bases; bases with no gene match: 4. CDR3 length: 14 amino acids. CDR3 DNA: TGTGCCAGCAGCTCCACAGGGGCGAATTCACCCCTCCACTTT. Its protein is CASSSTGANSPLHF.

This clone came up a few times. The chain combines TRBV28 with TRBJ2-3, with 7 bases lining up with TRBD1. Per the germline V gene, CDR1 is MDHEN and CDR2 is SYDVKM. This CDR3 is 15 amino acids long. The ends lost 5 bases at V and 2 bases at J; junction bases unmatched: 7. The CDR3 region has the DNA TGTGCCAGCAGTCTCCGGGACAGACACACAGATACGCAGTATTTT. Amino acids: CASSLRDRHTDTQYF.

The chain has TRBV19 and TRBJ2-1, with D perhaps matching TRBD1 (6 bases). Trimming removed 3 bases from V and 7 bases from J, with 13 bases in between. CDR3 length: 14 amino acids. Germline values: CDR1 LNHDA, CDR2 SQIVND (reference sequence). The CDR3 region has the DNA TGTGCCAGTAGTATGGTCGGGGACATGAATGAGCAGTTCTTC. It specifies CASSMVGDMNEQFF.

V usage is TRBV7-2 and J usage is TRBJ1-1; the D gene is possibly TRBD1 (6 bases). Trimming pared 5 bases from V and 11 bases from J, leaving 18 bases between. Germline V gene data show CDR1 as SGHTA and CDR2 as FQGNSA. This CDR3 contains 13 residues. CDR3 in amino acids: CASSPRQESTAFF. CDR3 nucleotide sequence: TGTGCCAGCAGCCCTAGACAGGAATCAACGGCTTTCTTT.

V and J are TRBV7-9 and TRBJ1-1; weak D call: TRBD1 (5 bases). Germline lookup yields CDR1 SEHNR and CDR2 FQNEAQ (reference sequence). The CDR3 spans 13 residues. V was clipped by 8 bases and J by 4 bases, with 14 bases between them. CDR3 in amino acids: CASGGVFVTEAFF. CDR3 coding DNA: TGTGCCAGCGGAGGGGTTTTCGTCACTGAAGCTTTCTTT.

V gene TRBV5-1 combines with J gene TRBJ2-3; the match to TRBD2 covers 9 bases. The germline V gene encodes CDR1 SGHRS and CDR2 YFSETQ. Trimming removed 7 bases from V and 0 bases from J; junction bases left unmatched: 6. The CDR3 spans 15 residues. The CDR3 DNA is TGCGCCAGCCTAGCGGGGCAATTTAGCACAGATACGCAGTATTTT. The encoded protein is CASLAGQFSTDTQYF.

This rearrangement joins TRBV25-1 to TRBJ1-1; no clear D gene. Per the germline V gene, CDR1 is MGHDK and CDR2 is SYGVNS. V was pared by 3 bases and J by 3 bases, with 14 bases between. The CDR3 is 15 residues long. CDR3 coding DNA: TGTGCCAGCAGTGACTCATATTCCGGGGACACTGAAGCTTTCTTT. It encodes CASSDSYSGDTEAFF.